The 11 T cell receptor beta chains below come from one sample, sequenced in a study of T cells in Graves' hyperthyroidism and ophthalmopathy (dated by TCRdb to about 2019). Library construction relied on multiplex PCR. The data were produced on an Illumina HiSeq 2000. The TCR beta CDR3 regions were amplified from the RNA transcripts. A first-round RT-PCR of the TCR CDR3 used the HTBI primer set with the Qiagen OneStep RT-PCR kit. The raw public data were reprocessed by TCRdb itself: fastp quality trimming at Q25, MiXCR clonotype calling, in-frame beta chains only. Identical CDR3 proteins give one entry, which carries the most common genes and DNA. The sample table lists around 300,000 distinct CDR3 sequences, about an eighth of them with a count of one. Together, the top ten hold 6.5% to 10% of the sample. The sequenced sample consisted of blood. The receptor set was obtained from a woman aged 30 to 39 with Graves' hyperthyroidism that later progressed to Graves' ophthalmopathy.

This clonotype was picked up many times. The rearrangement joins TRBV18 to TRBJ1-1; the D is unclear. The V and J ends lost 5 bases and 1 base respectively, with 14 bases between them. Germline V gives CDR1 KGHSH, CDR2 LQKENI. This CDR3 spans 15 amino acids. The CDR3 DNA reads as TGTGCCAGCTCAGCGACGGGCGAGAGGAACACTGAAGCTTTCTTT. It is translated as CASSATGERNTEAFF.

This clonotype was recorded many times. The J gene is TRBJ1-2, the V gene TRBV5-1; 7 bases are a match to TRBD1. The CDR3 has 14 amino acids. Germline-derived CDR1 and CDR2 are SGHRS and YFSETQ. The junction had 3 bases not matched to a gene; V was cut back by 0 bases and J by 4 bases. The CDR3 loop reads CASSLEGAGYGYTF. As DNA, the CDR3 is TGCGCCAGCAGCTTGGAGGGGGCCGGCTATGGCTACACCTTC. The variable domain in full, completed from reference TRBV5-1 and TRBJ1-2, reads KAGVTQTPRYLIKTRGQQVTLSCSPISGHRSVSWYQQTPGQGLQFLFEYFSETQRNKGNFPGRFSGRQFSNSRSEMNVSTLELGDSALYLCASSLEGAGYGYTFGSGTRLTVV.

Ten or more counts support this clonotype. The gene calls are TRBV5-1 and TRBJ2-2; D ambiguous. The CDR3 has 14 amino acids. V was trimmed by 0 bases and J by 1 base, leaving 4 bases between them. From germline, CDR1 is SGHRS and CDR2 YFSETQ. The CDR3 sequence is CASSLGENTGELFF. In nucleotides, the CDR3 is TGCGCCAGCAGCTTGGGGGAGAACACCGGGGAGCTGTTTTTT.

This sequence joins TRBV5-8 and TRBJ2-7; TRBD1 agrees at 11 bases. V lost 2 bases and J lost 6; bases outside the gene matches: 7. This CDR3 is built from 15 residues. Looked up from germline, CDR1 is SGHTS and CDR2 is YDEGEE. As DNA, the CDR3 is TGTGCCAGCAGCTTCGTCGGACAGGGGGCGGTCGAGCAGTACTTC. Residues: CASSFVGQGAVEQYF.

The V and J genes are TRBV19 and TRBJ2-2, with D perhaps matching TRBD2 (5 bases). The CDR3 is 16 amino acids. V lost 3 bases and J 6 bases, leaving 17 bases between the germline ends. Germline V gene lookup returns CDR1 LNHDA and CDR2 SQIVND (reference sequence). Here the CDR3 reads CASSIVASGRPGELFF. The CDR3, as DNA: TGTGCCAGTAGTATCGTTGCCAGCGGCCGGCCCGGGGAGCTGTTTTTT.

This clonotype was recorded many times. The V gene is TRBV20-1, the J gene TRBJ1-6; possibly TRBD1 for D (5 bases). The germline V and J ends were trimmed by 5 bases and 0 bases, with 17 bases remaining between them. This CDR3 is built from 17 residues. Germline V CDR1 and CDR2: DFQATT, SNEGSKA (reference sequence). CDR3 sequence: CSAAKTASSSYNSPLHF. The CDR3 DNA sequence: TGCAGTGCTGCAAAGACAGCCTCGAGCTCCTATAATTCACCCCTCCACTTT.

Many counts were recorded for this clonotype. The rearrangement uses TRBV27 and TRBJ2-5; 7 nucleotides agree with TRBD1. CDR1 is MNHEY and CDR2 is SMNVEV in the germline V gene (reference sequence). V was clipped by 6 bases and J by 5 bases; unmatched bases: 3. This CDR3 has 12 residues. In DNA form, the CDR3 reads TGTGCCAGCAGCATCAGGGGGGAGACCCAGTACTTC. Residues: CASSIRGETQYF.

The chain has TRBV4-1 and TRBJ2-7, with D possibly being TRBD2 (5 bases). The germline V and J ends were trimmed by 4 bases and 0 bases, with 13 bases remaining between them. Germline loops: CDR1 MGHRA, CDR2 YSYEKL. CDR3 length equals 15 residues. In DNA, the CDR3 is TGCGCCAGCAGCCCGAGCGGATACAGCTCCTACGAGCAGTACTTC. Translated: CASSPSGYSSYEQYF.

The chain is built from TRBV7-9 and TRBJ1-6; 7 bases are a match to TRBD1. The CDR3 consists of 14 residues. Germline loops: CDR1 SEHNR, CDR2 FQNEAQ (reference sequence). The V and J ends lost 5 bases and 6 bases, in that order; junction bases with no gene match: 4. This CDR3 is CASSPTGFNSPLHF. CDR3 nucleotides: TGTGCCAGCAGCCCGACAGGGTTTAATTCACCCCTCCACTTT.

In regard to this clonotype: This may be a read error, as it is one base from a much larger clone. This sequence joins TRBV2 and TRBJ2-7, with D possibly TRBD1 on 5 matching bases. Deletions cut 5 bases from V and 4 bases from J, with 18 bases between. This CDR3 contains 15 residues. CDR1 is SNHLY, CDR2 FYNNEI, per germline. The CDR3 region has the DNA TGTGCCAGCAGTCCTGGGGCTGGCGGAATGTACGAGCAGTACTTC. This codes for CASSPGAGGMYEQYF.

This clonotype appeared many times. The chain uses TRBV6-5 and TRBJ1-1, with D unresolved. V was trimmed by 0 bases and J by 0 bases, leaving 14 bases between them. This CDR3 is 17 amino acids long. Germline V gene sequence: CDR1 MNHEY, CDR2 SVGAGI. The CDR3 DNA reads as TGTGCCAGCAGTTACTCCAGGTTTCTTACCCTGAACACTGAAGCTTTCTTT. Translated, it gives CASSYSRFLTLNTEAFF.